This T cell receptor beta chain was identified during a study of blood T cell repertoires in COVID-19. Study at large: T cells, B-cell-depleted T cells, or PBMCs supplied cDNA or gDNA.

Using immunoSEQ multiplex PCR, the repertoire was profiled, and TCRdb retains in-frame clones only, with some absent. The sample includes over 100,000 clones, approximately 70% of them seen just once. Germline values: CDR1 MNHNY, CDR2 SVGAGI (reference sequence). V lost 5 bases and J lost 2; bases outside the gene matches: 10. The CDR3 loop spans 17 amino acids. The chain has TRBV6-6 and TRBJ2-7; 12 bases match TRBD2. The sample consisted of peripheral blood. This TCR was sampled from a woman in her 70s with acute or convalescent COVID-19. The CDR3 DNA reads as TGTGCCAGCAGTCGAGAACTAGCGGGAGGCCTCACCTACGAGCAGTACTTC. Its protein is CASSRELAGGLTYEQYF.